One T cell receptor beta chain is described in this entry. V lost 0 bases and J 8 bases, leaving 10 bases between the germline ends. The CDR3 has 13 amino acids. Per germline, CDR1 MNHNY and CDR2 SVGAGI (reference sequence). This sample is part of a study of T cell responses to AZD1222 COVID-19 vaccine. Clones were sequenced by immunoSEQ multiplex PCR, and TCRdb holds only the in-frame ones, with some missing. This table holds some 150,000 clones, about nine tenths found once. V gene TRBV6-6 combines with J gene TRBJ1-2, with a possible D match to TRBD1 (6 bases). This sequence was found in an adult who received the AZD1222 COVID-19 vaccine. Sequences were derived from peripheral blood, sampled 28 days after the second AZD1222 dose. CDR3 residues: CASSYSSRGGYTF. Here the CDR3 DNA reads TGTGCCAGCAGTTACTCGAGTAGGGGGGGCTACACCTTC.